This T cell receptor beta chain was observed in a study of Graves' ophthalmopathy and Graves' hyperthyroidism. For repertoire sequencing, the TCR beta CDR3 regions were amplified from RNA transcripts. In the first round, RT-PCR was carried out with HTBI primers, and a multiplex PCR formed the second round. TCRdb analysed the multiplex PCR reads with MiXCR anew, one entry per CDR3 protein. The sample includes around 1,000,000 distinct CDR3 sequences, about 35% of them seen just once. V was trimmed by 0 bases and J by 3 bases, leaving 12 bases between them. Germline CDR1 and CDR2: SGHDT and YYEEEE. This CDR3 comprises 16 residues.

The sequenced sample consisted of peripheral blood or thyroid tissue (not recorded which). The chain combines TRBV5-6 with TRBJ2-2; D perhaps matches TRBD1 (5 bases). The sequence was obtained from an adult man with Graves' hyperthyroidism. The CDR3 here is CASSLEGRGYTGELFF. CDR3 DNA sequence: TGTGCCAGCAGCTTGGAGGGGCGAGGATACACCGGGGAGCTGTTTTTT.